This T cell receptor beta chain was profiled in a study of blood T cell repertoires in COVID-19. Study context: T cells, B-cell-depleted T cells, or PBMCs supplied cDNA or gDNA.

CDR3 length: 16 residues. With 1 base removed from V and 4 bases from J, the gap between germline ends came to 16 bases. Germline CDR1 and CDR2: SEHNR and FQNEAQ (reference sequence). Data came from immunoSEQ multiplex PCR; TCRdb stores just in-frame clones and leaves some out. The table has about 150,000 clones, 75% to 95% seen once. The J gene is TRBJ2-5, the V gene TRBV7-9; D call uncertain. The sequenced sample was peripheral blood. This receptor was taken from a man aged 50-60 years with acute or convalescent COVID-19. The CDR3 DNA follows: TGTGCCAGCAGCTTAGTCTGGGTTTCAGGTGTAGAGACCCAGTACTTC. Translation gives CASSLVWVSGVETQYF.